The clone carrying this T cell receptor (beta chain) occurred a few times. Its antigen remains unknown. From the RT-PCR reads, TCRdb called clonotypes with MiXCR, one entry per CDR3 protein. The data contain 450,000 to 600,000 distinct CDR3 sequences, about 8% of them seen just once; the ten biggest clones take up 13%. The data were taken from a study of response to subunit inactivated influenza vaccine. General study findings and limits: The study's authors posited that every seasonal influenza vaccination enlists few new T cells.

The sequences come from PBMCs from blood, collected 23 months after vaccination. This sequence was found in a man aged 50-75 years who received an inactivated influenza vaccine.

This chain's CDR3 is CASSLAFTSGGTDTQYF. The CDR3 bases are TGTGCCAGCAGCTTAGCGTTTACTAGCGGCGGGACAGATACGCAGTATTTT. This chain uses TRBV7-2 with TRBJ2-3, with 8 bases lining up with TRBD2. CDR1 is SGHTA, CDR2 FQGNSA, per germline. V lost 0 bases and J lost 3; bases outside the gene matches: 8. This CDR3 spans 17 amino acids.